The 5 T cell receptor beta chains below were found in one sample sequenced in a study of cytomegalovirus exposure and HLA in healthy donors. Use of 60 Vbeta and 13 Jbeta primers characterized the PCR. Libraries were prepared by immunoSEQ multiplex PCR; TCRdb keeps only in-frame clonotypes and omits some of them. The data show about 92,000 clones, 69% seen once. Sequencing was done on a sample of PBMCs. These receptors all come from a man aged 50-59 years in good health and CMV-seronegative.

This clone was counted between two and nine times. The rearrangement links TRBV4-1 to TRBJ2-2, with TRBD1 matching over 9 bases. Germline V gene lookup returns CDR1 MGHRA and CDR2 YSYEKL. The CDR3 has 17 residues. J was trimmed by 4 bases and V by 4 bases; bases with no gene match: 10. The CDR3 DNA reads TGCGCCAGCAGCCGATTGCCAGTGGACAGGGGCACCGGGGAGCTGTTTTTT. This encodes CASSRLPVDRGTGELFF.

The chain combines TRBV28 with TRBJ1-5; D not certain. Trimming pared 11 bases from V and 1 base from J, leaving 9 bases between. The CDR3 covers 12 residues. CDR1 is MDHEN and CDR2 is SYDVKM in the germline V gene. CDR3 DNA: TGTGCCGGTAGAACGAGCAATCAGCCCCAGCATTTT. Its translation: CAGRTSNQPQHF.

J is TRBJ1-1 and V is TRBV7-2, with 7 bases that match TRBD1. The V and J ends lost 5 bases and 1 base, in that order; junction bases with no gene match: 4. This CDR3 is built from 14 residues. Per germline, CDR1 SGHTA and CDR2 FQGNSA. CDR3 amino acids: CASSRQGGNTEAFF. The CDR3, as DNA: TGTGCCAGCAGCCGCCAGGGGGGGAACACTGAAGCTTTCTTT.

This clone was found once. The chain uses TRBV29-1 and TRBJ2-1; no definite D call. The CDR3 spans 14 residues. Deletions cut 7 bases from V and 9 bases from J, with 22 bases between. CDR1 is SQVTM and CDR2 is ANQGSEA in the germline V gene. In DNA form, the CDR3 reads TGCAGCGCCCCGAGCGCGCCCGGAAGAGGTGAGCAGTTCTTC. This codes for CSAPSAPGRGEQFF.

This chain joins TRBV5-4 and TRBJ2-7, with D possibly being TRBD1 (5 bases). The CDR3 runs 14 residues. Germline V lookup: CDR1 SGHNT, CDR2 YYREEE (reference sequence). V was cut by 4 bases and J by 3 bases, with 14 bases left in between. CDR3 region: CASSKYTQGYEQYV. The CDR3 DNA sequence: TGTGCCAGCAGCAAATACACCCAGGGCTACGAGCAGTACGTC.